This TCR beta chain came from a study of Graves' ophthalmopathy and Graves' hyperthyroidism. Overall study results and limits: The authors also found most expanded thyroid clonotypes above 0.001 frequency in blood.

In regard to this clonotype: The antigen remains unidentified.

TCR beta CDR3 amplification used RNA transcripts. HTBI primers were employed in first-round RT-PCR, then a second-round multiplex PCR followed. TCRdb passed the multiplex PCR reads through MiXCR, listing each CDR3 protein once. Of fewer than 350,000 distinct CDR3 sequences in the sample, about 17% were seen once. V was pared by 8 bases and J by 1 base, with 17 bases between. The CDR3 is 15 amino acids. The germline V gene has CDR1 MNHNS and CDR2 SASEGT. This TCR came from an adult man with Graves' ophthalmopathy. The J gene is TRBJ1-1, the V gene TRBV6-1, with D possibly TRBD1 on 5 matching bases. Sequenced sample: peripheral blood. Written as DNA, the CDR3 is TGTGCCAGCTGGATCCTGGGGACGGCGAACACTGAAGCTTTCTTT. Its protein is CASWILGTANTEAFF.